This T cell receptor (beta chain) emerged from a study of blood T cell repertoires in COVID-19. At the level of the study: T cells, B-cell-depleted T cells, or PBMCs supplied cDNA or gDNA.

Libraries were prepared by immunoSEQ multiplex PCR; TCRdb keeps only in-frame clonotypes and omits some of them. This table has roughly 250,000 clones, over 75% appearing once. The TCR sequence derives from a woman aged 18-30 years who had recovered from COVID-19. Sequencing input: PBMCs or T cells enriched from blood (not recorded which).

Here the CDR3 DNA reads TGTGCCAGCAGCGGGACAGGCGCTAACTATGGCTACACCTTC. It translates to CASSGTGANYGYTF. This sequence joins TRBV9 and TRBJ1-2; 7 bases line up with TRBD1. The CDR3 is made up of 14 amino acids. The junction had 2 bases not matched to a gene; V was cut back by 3 bases and J by 0 bases. CDR1 and CDR2 from the germline V gene are SGDLS and YYNGEE.